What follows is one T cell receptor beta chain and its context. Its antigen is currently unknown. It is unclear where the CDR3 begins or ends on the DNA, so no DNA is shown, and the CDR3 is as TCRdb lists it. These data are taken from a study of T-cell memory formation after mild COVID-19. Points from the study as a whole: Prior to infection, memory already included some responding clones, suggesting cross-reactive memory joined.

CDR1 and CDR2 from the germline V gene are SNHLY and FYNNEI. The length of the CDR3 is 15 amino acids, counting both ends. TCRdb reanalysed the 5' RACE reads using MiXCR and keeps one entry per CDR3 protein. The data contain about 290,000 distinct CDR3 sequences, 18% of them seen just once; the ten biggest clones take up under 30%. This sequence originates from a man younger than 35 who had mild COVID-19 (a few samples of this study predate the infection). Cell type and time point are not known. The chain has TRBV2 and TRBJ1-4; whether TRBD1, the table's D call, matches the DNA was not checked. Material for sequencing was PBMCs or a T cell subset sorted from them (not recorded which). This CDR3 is CASRDTSTNEKLFFF.